This TCR beta chain was retrieved from a study of cytomegalovirus exposure and HLA in healthy donors. This CDR3 spans 12 amino acids. Germline lookup yields CDR1 SNHLY and CDR2 FYNNEI. The J segment lost 2 bases and the V segment lost 7 bases, leaving 2 bases of the junction unmatched. A multiplex PCR was run with 60 Vbeta primers and 13 Jbeta primers. Clones were read by immunoSEQ multiplex PCR, and TCRdb kept only the in-frame ones, dropping some. The listing contains about 51,000 clones. Source material: PBMCs. This sequence joins TRBV2 and TRBJ2-7; 7 nucleotides agree with TRBD2. This sequence was found in a man in his forties in good health and CMV-seropositive. In nucleotides, the CDR3 is TGTGCCAGCACCCGGGGGGCCTACGAGCAGTACTTC. It codes for CASTRGAYEQYF.